Each of the 14 T cell receptor beta chains below was sequenced from the same sample in a study of OX40 agonist ivuxolimab in advanced cancers. The method was immunoSEQ multiplex PCR; TCRdb's version includes in-frame clones alone and lacks a portion of them. The sample lists about 35,000 clones; approximately 81% were seen once. The sequenced sample was CD4+ or CD8+ T cells sorted from blood, obtained in a trial of the OX40 agonist ivuxolimab. Receptors originate from an adult with an advanced solid tumor such as melanoma, head and neck, liver or kidney cancer.

This clone has more than one count but fewer than ten. The gene calls are TRBV2 and TRBJ2-2; TRBD2 might be the D (7 bases). Deletions cut 9 bases from V and 4 bases from J, with 18 bases between. Germline assignment: CDR1 SNHLY and CDR2 FYNNEI. The CDR3 extends over 15 amino acids. CDR3: CASSLFAGATGELFF. CDR3 nucleotides: TGTGCCAGTTCCCTGTTCGCGGGGGCCACCGGGGAGCTGTTTTTT.

In its sample, this clone was seen a few times. The CDR3: CASSRYSGSADTQYF. The CDR3 DNA reads as TGTGCCAGCAGCCGTTATAGCGGGAGTGCAGATACGCAGTATTTT. The chain carries TRBV7-9 and TRBJ2-3; 9 bases align to TRBD2. The V gene's germline CDR1 is SEHNR and CDR2 FQNEAQ (reference sequence). The CDR3 is 15 residues long. V gave up 5 bases and J gave up 4 bases; unmatched junction bases: 7.

This chain uses TRBV9 with TRBJ2-7, with D perhaps assigned TRBD1 or TRBD2 (6 bases each). CDR1 is SGDLS and CDR2 is YYNGEE in the germline V gene. CDR3 length: 13 residues. V shed 7 bases and J shed 6 bases, with 17 bases lying between them. The CDR3: CASGGTSLAEQYF. The CDR3 DNA reads as TGTGCCAGCGGAGGGACATCGTTGGCCGAGCAGTACTTC.

This clone was detected a few times. This sequence joins TRBV19 and TRBJ1-1; a weak D match, TRBD1 (5 bases). Deletions cut 1 base from V and 7 bases from J, with 7 bases between. Germline CDR1 reads LNHDA; CDR2 reads SQIVND (reference sequence). The CDR3 has 12 amino acids. CDR3: CASSIGGLEAFF. The CDR3 DNA reads TGTGCCAGTAGTATAGGGGGACTTGAAGCTTTCTTT.

The chain carries TRBV28 and TRBJ2-7, with D possibly TRBD1 on 5 matching bases. The CDR3 spans 11 residues. Trimming removed 8 bases at V and 7 bases at J, with 12 bases between. CDR1 MDHEN and CDR2 SYDVKM come from the germline V gene. Here the CDR3 DNA reads TGTGCCAGCGGGGCCCTCGGGGAGCAGTACTTC. As protein: CASGALGEQYF.

In DNA, the CDR3 is TGTGCCGGGCGACAGGGGTCGAACACCGGGGAGCTGTTTTTT. This gives the protein CAGRQGSNTGELFF. V and J are TRBV2 and TRBJ2-2; 8 nucleotides align to TRBD1. The CDR3 covers 14 residues. Germline values: CDR1 SNHLY, CDR2 FYNNEI. With 11 bases clipped from V and 0 bases from J, the junction kept 5 bases outside the gene matches.

The chain couples TRBV6-5 to TRBJ2-7; D not certain. The CDR3 has 14 amino acids. CDR1 is MNHEY, CDR2 SVGAGI, per germline. Between the trimmed V and J ends, which lost 2 bases and 4 bases, there was a span of 12 bases. CDR3 amino acids: CASSYLRSGYEQYF. The CDR3 DNA is TGTGCCAGCAGTTACCTTCGCAGTGGGTACGAGCAGTACTTC.

This clone was detected only a few times. The rearrangement links TRBV5-5 to TRBJ2-3; D ambiguous. V was clipped by 2 bases and J by 0 bases, with 7 bases between them. This CDR3 has 14 amino acids. CDR1 is SGHKS, CDR2 YYEKEE, per germline (reference sequence). CDR3 in amino acids: CASSLQRSTDTQYF. CDR3 coding DNA: TGTGCCAGCAGCTTACAGAGAAGCACAGATACGCAGTATTTT.

This rearrangement joins TRBV19 to TRBJ2-3, with TRBD1 identical over 8 bases. The CDR3 consists of 15 residues. Germline V gives CDR1 LNHDA, CDR2 SQIVND (reference sequence). V lost 6 bases to trimming and J lost 2 bases; unmatched junction nucleotides: 7. The CDR3 reads CASRERQGATDTQYF. DNA of the CDR3: TGTGCCAGTAGGGAGAGGCAGGGGGCCACAGATACGCAGTATTTT.

The genes are TRBV11-2 and TRBJ2-7; TRBD2 matches at 7 bases. The CDR3 is 15 amino acids. Trimming removed 5 bases from V and 6 bases from J; junction bases left unmatched: 13. The germline V gene has CDR1 SGHAT and CDR2 FQNNGV. CDR3: CASSPPGRLSGEQYF. CDR3 nucleotides: TGTGCCAGCAGCCCACCCGGGAGGCTCTCGGGCGAGCAGTACTTC. Based on the CDR3 plus reference TRBV11-2 and TRBJ2-7, the full variable domain is EAGVAQSPRYKIIEKRQSVAFWCNPISGHATLYWYQQILGQGPKLLIQFQNNGVVDDSQLPKDRFSAERLKGVDSTLKIQPAKLEDSAVYLCASSPPGRLSGEQYFGPGTRLTVT.

The chain couples TRBV11-2 to TRBJ2-3; TRBD1 matches 7 bases. V lost 3 bases, J lost 5 bases, and 2 bases stayed unmatched. CDR3 length: 13 residues. The V gene's germline CDR1 is SGHAT and CDR2 FQNNGV. The CDR3 loop is CASSFRQGDTQYF. For the CDR3, the DNA is TGTGCCAGCAGCTTTCGACAGGGAGATACGCAGTATTTT.

This clone was observed a few times. V is TRBV5-6 and J is TRBJ2-1; 9 bases line up with TRBD2. Germline CDR1 and CDR2: SGHDT and YYEEEE. This CDR3 contains 16 residues. V shed 4 bases, J shed 8 bases, and the junction held 13 bases outside the gene matches. The CDR3 spells CASSLRGRGQTHEQFF. CDR3 sequence (DNA): TGTGCCAGCAGCCTGCGCGGGAGGGGGCAGACGCATGAGCAGTTCTTC.

This clone has only a few counts. V is TRBV18 and J is TRBJ2-1; no firm D call. V was shortened by 4 bases and J by 0 bases, with 13 bases between the two germline ends. The CDR3 is 16 residues long. Per germline, CDR1 KGHSH and CDR2 LQKENI. Written as DNA, the CDR3 is TGTGCCAGCTCACAGATGGGCGGAAGCTCCTACAATGAGCAGTTCTTC. Protein product: CASSQMGGSSYNEQFF.

This clone was detected only a few times. The gene calls are TRBV9 and TRBJ1-3; no reliable D call. Trimming shortened V by 3 bases and J by 3 bases, and 7 bases separated the two germline ends. Germline-derived CDR1 and CDR2 are SGDLS and YYNGEE. The CDR3 sequence is 13 residues long. The CDR3 spells CASSGGSGNTIYF. The CDR3 DNA sequence: TGTGCCAGCAGCGGGGGAAGTGGAAACACCATATATTTT.